This passage covers 27 T cell receptor beta chains from one sample sequenced in a study of blood T cell repertoires in COVID-19. Libraries were prepared by immunoSEQ multiplex PCR; TCRdb keeps only in-frame clonotypes and omits some of them. The repertoire holds roughly 100,000 clones, with about 86% as singletons. The sequencing input was peripheral blood. The receptors were gathered from an older woman with acute or convalescent COVID-19.

V and J are TRBV29-1 and TRBJ2-3, with 7 positions matching TRBD2. The junction had 3 bases not matched to a gene; V was cut back by 2 bases and J by 1 base. Looked up from germline, CDR1 is SQVTM and CDR2 is ANQGSEA. CDR3 length: 14 amino acids. The CDR3 is CSVELGGGTDTQYF. CDR3 DNA: TGCAGCGTTGAATTGGGGGGGGGCACAGATACGCAGTATTTT.

The rearrangement uses TRBV28 and TRBJ1-2, with D uncertain. The CDR3 spans 15 residues. Trimming took 2 bases from V and 4 from J, leaving 14 bases between them. The germline V gene has CDR1 MDHEN and CDR2 SYDVKM. The CDR3 DNA sequence: TGTGCCAGCAGTTTAGCCAGCAGCGGACTCTATGGCTACACCTTC. Translation gives CASSLASSGLYGYTF.

The J gene is TRBJ2-1, the V gene TRBV5-1; the match to TRBD2 covers 8 bases. CDR1 SGHRS and CDR2 YFSETQ come from the germline V gene. The CDR3 consists of 16 residues. V shed 4 bases and J 15 bases; nucleotides not matched to a gene: 21. This CDR3 reads CASSPPEVWRGAELFF. CDR3 nucleotides: TGCGCCAGCAGCCCACCCGAGGTTTGGCGGGGGGCCGAGTTGTTCTTC.

This chain uses TRBV7-3 with TRBJ1-2; D is ambiguous. Trimming removed 4 bases from V and 0 bases from J, with 12 bases in between. The CDR3 loop spans 15 amino acids. CDR1 and CDR2 (germline): SGHTA, FQGTGA. CDR3 residues: CASSSVADTNYGYTF. The CDR3 DNA reads as TGTGCCAGCAGCTCCGTGGCCGATACTAACTATGGCTACACCTTC.

This rearrangement joins TRBV6-2 or TRBV6-3 to TRBJ2-5; 8 positions match TRBD1. CDR3 length: 18 residues. Germline CDR1 MNHEY, CDR2 SVGEGT. The ends lost 2 bases at V and 4 bases at J; junction bases unmatched: 15. The CDR3: CASSYIIGDRRPRETQYF. As DNA, the CDR3 is TGTGCCAGCAGTTACATCATTGGGGACAGGCGTCCGCGAGAGACCCAGTACTTC.

The chain recombines TRBV5-1 with TRBJ1-1, with D perhaps TRBD1 (6 bases). Germline-derived CDR1 and CDR2 are SGHRS and YFSETQ. V was trimmed by 4 bases and J by 2 bases, leaving 9 bases between them. The CDR3 is 13 amino acids. CDR3 protein: CASSQQGNTEAFF. As DNA, the CDR3 is TGCGCCAGCAGCCAACAGGGAAACACTGAAGCTTTCTTT.

This rearrangement joins TRBV7-7 to TRBJ2-1; 10 positions match TRBD2. The V segment lost 5 bases and the J segment 0 bases; nucleotides outside the gene matches: 1. In germline, CDR1 is SSHAT, CDR2 FNYEAQ (reference sequence). The CDR3 spans 15 residues. CDR3 loop: CASSQREGSYNEQFF. CDR3 DNA: TGTGCCAGCAGCCAGCGGGAGGGCTCCTACAATGAGCAGTTCTTC.

This rearrangement joins TRBV10-3 to TRBJ2-3, with TRBD2 identical over 9 bases. V lost 5 bases, J lost 0 bases, and 3 bases stayed unmatched. CDR1 is ENHRY, CDR2 SYGVKD, per germline. The CDR3 sequence is 15 residues long. In DNA, the CDR3 is TGTGCCATCAGTATAGCGGGGGATAGCACAGATACGCAGTATTTT. This codes for CAISIAGDSTDTQYF.

The rearrangement joins TRBV25-1 to TRBJ1-5; 9 bases are shared with TRBD1. Germline CDR1 reads MGHDK; CDR2 reads SYGVNS. The CDR3 runs 15 residues. With 2 bases clipped from V and 7 bases from J, the junction kept 6 bases outside the gene matches. CDR3 in amino acids: CASSERDRVGQPQHF. The CDR3 DNA follows: TGTGCCAGCAGTGAAAGGGACAGGGTAGGGCAGCCCCAGCATTTT.

The CDR3 DNA sequence: TGTGCCAGCAGTGACGGACAGACAAACAATCAGCCCCAGCATTTT. Its translation is CASSDGQTNNQPQHF. The rearrangement uses TRBV6-1 and TRBJ1-5, with D perhaps matching TRBD1 (6 bases). Germline V gives CDR1 MNHNS, CDR2 SASEGT. This CDR3 comprises 15 residues. V lost 3 bases and J lost 3, with 12 bases in between.

This clone was counted once. The chain carries TRBV27 and TRBJ2-1; a weak D match, TRBD2 (7 bases). Germline CDR1 reads MNHEY; CDR2 reads SMNVEV (reference sequence). V was clipped by 5 bases and J by 2 bases, with 16 bases between them. The CDR3 contains 16 residues. CDR3 loop: CASSSRSGGPYNEQFF. CDR3 DNA sequence: TGTGCCAGCAGTAGCAGATCGGGGGGCCCCTACAATGAGCAGTTCTTC.

The V and J genes are TRBV12-3 or TRBV12-4 and TRBJ2-7, with D unresolved. V lost 6 bases and J lost 4, with 10 bases in between. CDR3 length: 12 residues. The CDR3 bases are TGTGCCAGCAGCCCAGTCCGTTACGAGCAGTACTTC. It specifies CASSPVRYEQYF.

The chain has TRBV16 and TRBJ1-5; perhaps TRBD1 as D (6 bases). The V gene's germline CDR1 is KGHSY and CDR2 FQNENV. The CDR3 extends over 14 amino acids. The V end was cut by 3 bases, the J end by 0 bases, with 6 bases between. DNA for the CDR3: TGTGCCAGCAGCCAGGACAGTAGCAATCAGCCCCAGCATTTT. Protein: CASSQDSSNQPQHF. Full variable domain (remainder filled in from reference TRBV16 and TRBJ1-5): GEEVAQTPKHLVRGEGQKAKLYCAPIKGHSYVFWYQQVLKNEFKFLISFQNENVFDETGMPKERFSAKCLPNSPCSLEIQATKLEDSAVYFCASSQDSSNQPQHFGDGTRLSIL.

The chain employs TRBV4-1 and TRBJ2-7, with TRBD2 identical over 13 bases. Germline CDR1 and CDR2: MGHRA and YSYEKL. The CDR3 length is 18 residues. J lost 7 bases, V lost 3 bases, and 15 bases had no gene match. Here the CDR3 reads CASSQPGLAGPGFGEQYF. In nucleotides, the CDR3 is TGCGCCAGCAGCCAGCCGGGACTAGCGGGGCCCGGGTTCGGGGAGCAGTACTTC.

The chain is built from TRBV4-1 and TRBJ2-1; 10 bases are shared with TRBD2. In germline, CDR1 is MGHRA, CDR2 YSYEKL. After removal of 3 bases from V and 9 bases from J, the junction contained 8 bases not matched to a gene. The CDR3 extends over 15 amino acids. The CDR3 reads CASSQTGLASSEQFF. Here the CDR3 DNA reads TGCGCCAGCAGCCAGACGGGACTAGCGAGTTCTGAGCAGTTCTTC.

The chain has TRBV11-2 and TRBJ2-7, with D perhaps matching TRBD2 (6 bases). Germline V gives CDR1 SGHAT, CDR2 FQNNGV. V was shortened by 0 bases and J by 2 bases, with 11 bases between the two germline ends. This CDR3 comprises 15 residues. The CDR3 bases are TGTGCCAGCAGCTTAGATGCGGGGAAGGCCTACGAGCAGTACTTC. This sequence encodes CASSLDAGKAYEQYF.

This clone showed up just a few times. The genes are TRBV3-1 (or the pseudogene TRBV3-2) and TRBJ2-7; 7 positions agree with TRBD1. Germline V gene lookup returns CDR1 LGHDT and CDR2 YNNKEL (reference sequence). This CDR3 has 14 residues. V lost 1 base, J lost 6 bases, and 6 bases stayed unmatched. The CDR3 DNA is TGTGCCAGCAGCCAAGGACAGGGCCTAGGCGAGCAGTACTTC. It specifies CASSQGQGLGEQYF.

In nucleotides, the CDR3 is TGCGCCAGCAGCCCCCCCGGACAGGGGACTTCCGGGGAGCTGTTTTTT. This sequence encodes CASSPPGQGTSGELFF. The chain combines TRBV5-1 with TRBJ2-2, with 9 bases identical to TRBD1. CDR3 length: 16 residues. CDR1 and CDR2 from the germline V gene are SGHRS and YFSETQ. The V gene end was trimmed by 4 bases and the J gene end by 6 bases; junction bases not matched to a gene: 10.

J is TRBJ2-7 and V is TRBV3-1 (or the pseudogene TRBV3-2); no reliable D call. V dropped 0 bases and J dropped 4 bases, with 13 bases sitting between them. Germline V gives CDR1 LGHDT, CDR2 YNNKEL (reference sequence). The CDR3 is 15 residues long. The CDR3 DNA is TGTGCCAGCAGCCAAGAGCAGCGAAAGCTTTACGAGCAGTACTTC. Residues: CASSQEQRKLYEQYF.

This clone has just a few counts. The rearrangement links TRBV4-2 to TRBJ2-3, with a weak D call TRBD1 (5 bases). Germline V gene lookup returns CDR1 LGHNA and CDR2 YNFKEQ. The length of the CDR3 is 15 residues. V gave up 7 bases and J gave up 1 base, with 15 bases separating them. The CDR3 region is CASNSPGLGTDTQYF. The CDR3, as DNA: TGTGCCAGCAACTCGCCAGGGCTTGGCACAGATACGCAGTATTTT.

The V call is TRBV19, the J call TRBJ1-5; D uncertain. The CDR3 runs 12 residues. The germline CDR1 and CDR2 sequences are LNHDA and SQIVND (reference sequence). The V and J ends lost 5 bases and 11 bases respectively, with 13 bases between them. As DNA, the CDR3 is TGTGCCAGTAGTTCCGGACTTTACTCCCAGCATTTT. It yields the protein CASSSGLYSQHF. Filled out from reference TRBV19 and TRBJ1-5, the complete variable domain reads DGGITQSPKYLFRKEGQNVTLSCEQNLNHDAMYWYRQDPGQGLRLIYYSQIVNDFQKGDIAEGYSVSREKKESFPLTVTSAQKNPTAFYLCASSSGLYSQHFGDGTRLSIL.

This clone was found a few times. This chain links TRBV9 with TRBJ2-1; tentatively, D is TRBD2 (6 bases). The CDR3 contains 15 residues. Between the trimmed V and J ends, which lost 4 bases and 4 bases, there was a span of 15 bases. Germline V gene data show CDR1 as SGDLS and CDR2 as YYNGEE. This CDR3 reads CASSPSSESYNEQFF. The CDR3 bases are TGTGCCAGCAGCCCCTCTAGCGAGTCGTACAATGAGCAGTTCTTC.

The rearrangement links TRBV30 to TRBJ1-1; unclear D gene. This CDR3 has 12 residues. Trimming removed 2 bases from V and 2 bases from J, with 6 bases in between. Germline V gene data show CDR1 as GTSNPN and CDR2 as SVGIG (reference sequence). The CDR3 region has the DNA TGTGCCTGGAGTAAGCTTAACACTGAAGCTTTCTTT. This gives the protein CAWSKLNTEAFF.

The DNA for the CDR3 is TGTGCCAGCAGTTCACAACTAGGAACTCCAGATACGCAGTATTTT. Encoded protein: CASSSQLGTPDTQYF. The V gene is TRBV28, the J gene TRBJ2-3; D possibly corresponds to TRBD2 (5 bases). Trimming left V 4 bases short and J 4 bases short, with 15 bases between. CDR1 MDHEN and CDR2 SYDVKM come from the germline V gene. This CDR3 is built from 15 residues.

A single count supports this clone. The chain's CDR3 is CASSFLNTEAFF. The CDR3 nucleotides are TGTGCCAGCAGCTTTCTTAACACTGAAGCTTTCTTT. The J gene is TRBJ1-1, the V gene TRBV11-2, with D hard to call. The CDR3 extends over 12 amino acids. Trimming cost V 3 bases and J 2 bases, with 4 bases left between them. CDR1 is SGHAT and CDR2 is FQNNGV in the germline V gene. The complete variable domain, with remaining parts taken from reference TRBV11-2 and TRBJ1-1, reads EAGVAQSPRYKIIEKRQSVAFWCNPISGHATLYWYQQILGQGPKLLIQFQNNGVVDDSQLPKDRFSAERLKGVDSTLKIQPAKLEDSAVYLCASSFLNTEAFFGQGTRLTVV.

The CDR3 bases are TGTGCCAGCAGCCAGCAGACAGGGCTCTCTGGAAACACCATATATTTT. Residues: CASSQQTGLSGNTIYF. This rearrangement joins TRBV3-1 (or the pseudogene TRBV3-2) to TRBJ1-3; 7 positions agree with TRBD1. V dropped 3 bases and J dropped 0; count of bases not matched to a gene: 5. Germline loops: CDR1 LGHDT, CDR2 YNNKEL (reference sequence). This CDR3 has 16 residues.

The V call is TRBV27, the J call TRBJ2-3, with D possibly matching TRBD2 (6 bases). Trimming took 2 bases from V and 5 from J, leaving 17 bases between them. This CDR3 comprises 16 residues. CDR1 is MNHEY, CDR2 SMNVEV, per germline (reference sequence). The CDR3, as DNA: TGTGCCAGCAGTTTAGGACCGGGAGCAGGACTAGATACGCAGTATTTT. It is translated as CASSLGPGAGLDTQYF.